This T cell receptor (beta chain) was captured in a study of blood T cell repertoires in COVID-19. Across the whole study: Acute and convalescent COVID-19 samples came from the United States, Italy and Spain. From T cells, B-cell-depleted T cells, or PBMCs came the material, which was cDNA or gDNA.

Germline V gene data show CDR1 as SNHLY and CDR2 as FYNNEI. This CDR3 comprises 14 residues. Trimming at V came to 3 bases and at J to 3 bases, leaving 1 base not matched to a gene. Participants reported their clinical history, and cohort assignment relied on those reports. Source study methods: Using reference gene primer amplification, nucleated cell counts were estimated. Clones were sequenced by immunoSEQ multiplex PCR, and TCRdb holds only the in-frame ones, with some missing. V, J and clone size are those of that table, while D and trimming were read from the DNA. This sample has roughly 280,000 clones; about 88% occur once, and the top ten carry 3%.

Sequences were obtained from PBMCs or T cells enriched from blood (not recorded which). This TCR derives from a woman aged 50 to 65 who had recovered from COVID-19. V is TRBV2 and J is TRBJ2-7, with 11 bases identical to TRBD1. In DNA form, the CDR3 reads TGTGCCAGCAGTGACGGGACAGGGGGCTACGAGCAGTACTTC. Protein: CASSDGTGGYEQYF. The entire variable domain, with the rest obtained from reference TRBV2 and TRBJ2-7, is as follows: EPEVTQTPSHQVTQMGQEVILRCVPISNHLYFYWYRQILGQKVEFLVSFYNNEISEKSEIFDDQFSVERPDGSNFTLKIRSTKLEDSAMYFCASSDGTGGYEQYFGPGTRLTVT.